This T cell receptor (beta chain) was captured by sequencing in a study of cytomegalovirus exposure and HLA in healthy donors. Points from the study as a whole: Later, an analysis found that TCR clusters from the first cohort tended to co-occur in the roughly 120 validation repertoires.

Regarding this clone: Its antigen remains unidentified.

Sequencing was performed with immunoSEQ multiplex PCR; in TCRdb, only in-frame clones are kept and a portion is missing. The sample yields roughly 230,000 clones, roughly 87% seen once. Germline values: CDR1 SNHLY, CDR2 FYNNEI. CDR3 length: 15 residues. With 2 bases removed from V and 1 base from J, the gap between germline ends came to 8 bases. Sequenced sample: PBMCs. This chain links TRBV2 with TRBJ2-2; unclear D gene. The receptor's source is a woman aged 30 to 39 in good health and CMV-seronegative. The CDR3 protein is CASSESSVNTGELFF. CDR3 sequence (DNA): TGTGCCAGCAGTGAATCCAGCGTGAACACCGGGGAGCTGTTTTTT.